These 8 T cell receptor beta chains originate from one sample sequenced in a study of blood T cell repertoires in COVID-19. Profiling relied on immunoSEQ multiplex PCR, and the TCRdb table lists in-frame clones only, not all of them. This table holds a few hundred thousand clones, 80% to 90% found once. Sequences were obtained from peripheral blood. The receptors derive from a man aged 30-40 years who had recovered from COVID-19.

The chain employs TRBV11-2 and TRBJ1-5; the D is unclear. The CDR3 contains 15 residues. V lost 2 bases and J lost 3, with 11 bases in between. Per germline, CDR1 SGHAT and CDR2 FQNNGV. The CDR3 nucleotides read TGTGCCAGCAGCTTAACGCGGGAGGTCAATCAGCCCCAGCATTTT. It specifies CASSLTREVNQPQHF.

The chain carries TRBV18 and TRBJ1-1; TRBD1 might be the D (6 bases). This CDR3 has 17 amino acids. The ends were cut back, 1 base at V and 0 bases at J, with 15 bases in the middle. CDR1 and CDR2 from the germline V gene are KGHSH and LQKENI. CDR3 bases: TGTGCCAGCTCACCACTCTGGGGCAGGGGACTGAACACTGAAGCTTTCTTT. Translation gives CASSPLWGRGLNTEAFF.

The V gene is TRBV7-2, the J gene TRBJ1-5, with 8 bases that match TRBD1. V lost 6 bases and J lost 1; bases outside the gene matches: 11. This CDR3 has 17 amino acids. Looked up from germline, CDR1 is SGHTA and CDR2 is FQGNSA. CDR3: CASRFTTGGESNQPQHF. Here the CDR3 DNA reads TGTGCCAGCAGATTCACTACAGGGGGGGAGAGCAATCAGCCCCAGCATTTT.

The chain links TRBV24-1 to TRBJ2-4, with TRBD2 as a possible D gene (7 bases). The CDR3 covers 18 residues. Germline lookup yields CDR1 KGHDR and CDR2 SFDVKD. Trimming took 2 bases from V and 8 from J, leaving 24 bases between them. Written as DNA, the CDR3 is TGTGCCACCAGTGATTCCGCTAGGGGGGGCACTTCGAGGGACATTCAGTACTTC. Translation: CATSDSARGGTSRDIQYF.

The rearrangement joins TRBV4-3 to TRBJ2-7; 8 nucleotides match TRBD2. The CDR3 sequence is 13 residues long. The germline V gene has CDR1 LGHNA and CDR2 YSLEER. J gave up 3 bases and V 8 bases, and 6 bases lay outside the gene matches. The CDR3 spells CASHGGGHYEQYF. The CDR3 DNA sequence: TGCGCCAGCCATGGCGGGGGGCACTACGAGCAGTACTTC.

As for this clone: The junction and the germline gene differ at one end; a read error may be behind it. The chain carries TRBV4-1 and TRBJ2-4; 12 bases agree with TRBD2. Germline CDR1 MGHRA, CDR2 YSYEKL. The CDR3 runs 14 residues. CDR3 bases: TGCGCCAGCAGCCACCCCGGGACTAGCGGGTCCCCAGTCTTC. It yields the protein CASSHPGTSGSPVF.

The V and J genes are TRBV18 and TRBJ2-6; D uncertain. Germline V gene lookup returns CDR1 KGHSH and CDR2 LQKENI. CDR3 size: 16 residues. Trimming removed 10 bases from V and 0 bases from J, with 16 bases in between. In nucleotides, the CDR3 is TGTGCCACCGAAATTACTCCCTACTCTGGGGCCAACGTCCTGACTTTC. It is translated as CATEITPYSGANVLTF. The full variable domain, its missing parts supplied by reference TRBV18 and TRBJ2-6, is NAGVMQNPRHLVRRRGQEARLRCSPMKGHSHVYWYRQLPEEGLKFMVYLQKENIIDESGMPKERFSAEFPKEGPSILRIQQVVRGDSAAYFCATEITPYSGANVLTFGAGSRLTVL.

There are many counts of this clone. Other nucleotide sequences from this sample produce the same CDR3. The chain's CDR3 is CASSLGGTSSYEQYF. In DNA, the CDR3 is TGCGCCAGCAGCTTGGGCGGCACGAGCTCCTACGAGCAGTACTTC. The chain joins TRBV5-1 to TRBJ2-7; no definite D call. Per the germline V gene, CDR1 is SGHRS and CDR2 is YFSETQ. The CDR3 runs to 15 residues. V gave up 0 bases and J gave up 0 bases, with 10 bases separating them.